This TCR beta chain was profiled in a study of cytomegalovirus exposure and HLA in healthy donors. Study-wide results and limits: In a later analysis, V- and J-gene trimming of beta chains associated with a DCLRE1C missense variant, replicated independently.

As for this clone: Its antigen remains unknown.

PCR primers comprised 60 Vbeta and 13 Jbeta primers. TCRdb keeps only in-frame clones here, not all; method: immunoSEQ multiplex PCR. The sample totals about 74,000 clones. Sequenced material: PBMCs. The source is a female donor in good health and CMV-seropositive.

DNA of the CDR3: TGTGCCAGCACGACTAGCGGGAGCCCTTCATCCTACGAGCAGTACTTC. Translation gives CASTTSGSPSSYEQYF. The chain combines TRBV7-2 with TRBJ2-7; 12 bases are shared with TRBD2. There are 16 residues in the CDR3. Germline V gene data show CDR1 as SGHTA and CDR2 as FQGNSA. V was clipped by 7 bases and J by 1 base; unmatched bases: 8.